This TCR beta chain derives from a study of cytomegalovirus exposure and HLA in healthy donors. Trimming at V came to 6 bases and at J to 2 bases, leaving 7 bases not matched to a gene. The CDR3 totals 16 residues. The germline V gene has CDR1 KGHSH and CDR2 LQKENI. Amplification used 60 Vbeta primers and 13 Jbeta primers. Repertoires were generated with immunoSEQ multiplex PCR, while TCRdb's copy carries only in-frame clones and drops some. This sample carries fewer than 250,000 clones, over 75% of them seen once, and the ten largest clones take around 1.2%. The source of this sequence is a human donor in good health. Sequencing was carried out using PBMCs. This chain connects TRBV18 to TRBJ2-3; 11 positions match TRBD1. The CDR3 DNA follows: TGTGCCAGCTCGTACGGACAGGGGGCCACCACAGATACGCAGTATTTT. Its translation: CASSYGQGATTDTQYF.